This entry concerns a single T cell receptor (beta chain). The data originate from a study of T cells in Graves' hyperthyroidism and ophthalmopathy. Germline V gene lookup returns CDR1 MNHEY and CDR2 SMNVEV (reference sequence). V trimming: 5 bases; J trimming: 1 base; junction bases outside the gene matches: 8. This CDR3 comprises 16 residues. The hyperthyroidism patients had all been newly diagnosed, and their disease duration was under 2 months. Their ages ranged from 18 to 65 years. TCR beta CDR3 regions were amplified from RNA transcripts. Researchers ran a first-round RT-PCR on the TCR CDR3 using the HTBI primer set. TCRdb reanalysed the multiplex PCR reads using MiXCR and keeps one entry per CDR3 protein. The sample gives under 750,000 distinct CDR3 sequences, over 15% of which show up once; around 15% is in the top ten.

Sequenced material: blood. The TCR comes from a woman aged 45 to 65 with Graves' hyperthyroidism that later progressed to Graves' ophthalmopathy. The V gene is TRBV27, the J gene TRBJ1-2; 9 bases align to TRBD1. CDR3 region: CASSRSQGAFNYGYTF. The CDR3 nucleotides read TGTGCCAGCAGTCGCTCACAGGGGGCCTTTAACTATGGCTACACCTTC.